This T cell receptor beta chain was observed in a study of T cells in Graves' hyperthyroidism and ophthalmopathy. The CDR3 runs 13 residues. Germline V CDR1 and CDR2: MNHEY, SVGEGT. With 6 bases removed from V and 6 bases from J, the gap between germline ends came to 12 bases. On this clonotype: Its antigen is not identified.

Amplification of TCR beta CDR3 regions was performed using RNA transcripts as template. The HTBI set primed first-round TCR CDR3 RT-PCR. TCRdb reanalysed the multiplex PCR reads using MiXCR and keeps one entry per CDR3 protein. This sample has about 250,000 distinct CDR3 sequences; roughly a quarter occur once, and the top ten carry 35%. Study-wide findings and caveats: Blood also held most thyroid clonotypes expanded beyond 0.001.

Patients showing uncontrolled infection, other autoimmune disease, pregnancy or lactation were ineligible. Together with thyroid ultrasound, orbital computed tomography, serum thyroxine and TRAb, clinical symptoms were used for diagnoses. The V call is TRBV6-2 or TRBV6-3, the J call TRBJ1-5; no reliable D call. The TCR comes from a woman aged 40 to 50 with Graves' ophthalmopathy. The sample consisted of blood. The CDR3 spells CASSTGDSQPQHF. Written as DNA, the CDR3 is TGTGCCAGCAGCACGGGTGATAGTCAGCCCCAGCATTTT.